Below, 4 T cell receptor beta chains from the same sample are listed, as sequenced in a study of blood T cell repertoires in COVID-19. Assay: immunoSEQ multiplex PCR; the TCRdb copy retains only in-frame clones and omits some. Of 30,000 to 35,000 clones listed, about 90% are singletons. Specimen: peripheral blood. Receptors were obtained from a woman in her sixties or seventies with active COVID-19.

The V and J genes are TRBV6-5 and TRBJ2-7; D unclear. V lost 4 bases, J lost 7 bases, and 8 bases lay in between. The length of the CDR3 is 11 residues. CDR1 is MNHEY, CDR2 SVGAGI, per germline. Written as DNA, the CDR3 is TGTGCCAGCAGTTCCACCGGGGAGCAGTACTTC. It specifies CASSSTGEQYF.

In its sample, this clone was seen a few times. The V and J genes are TRBV29-1 and TRBJ2-1; TRBD2 matches at 8 bases. The CDR3 runs to 15 residues. The V segment lost 1 base and the J segment 6 bases; nucleotides outside the gene matches: 8. From germline, CDR1 is SQVTM and CDR2 ANQGSEA. DNA for the CDR3: TGCAGCGTTGAAGGAGGGGGAAGCGGGAGCAATGAGCAGTTCTTC. It yields the protein CSVEGGGSGSNEQFF.

The chain combines TRBV18 with TRBJ1-1, with TRBD1 identical over 12 bases. This CDR3 has 16 residues. The ends lost 2 bases at V and 5 bases at J; junction bases unmatched: 6. Germline V gene lookup returns CDR1 KGHSH and CDR2 LQKENI. CDR3 DNA sequence: TGTGCCAGCTCACCATTTCCGGGACAGGGGGCAACTGAAGCTTTCTTT. Protein sequence: CASSPFPGQGATEAFF.

The chain uses TRBV5-1 and TRBJ1-2; D ambiguous. Trimming took 0 bases from V and 3 from J, leaving 12 bases between them. This CDR3 spans 15 amino acids. Germline values: CDR1 SGHRS, CDR2 YFSETQ. CDR3 region: CASSLVDGGDYGYTF. The CDR3 nucleotides read TGCGCCAGCAGCTTGGTCGACGGCGGGGACTATGGCTACACCTTC.